The rows below give T cell receptor beta chains drawn from one sample of a study of CD4 T cells in relation to SARS-CoV-2 and coronaviruses. Sequenced by immunoSEQ multiplex PCR; TCRdb stores in-frame clones only, minus some. The data hold 10,000 or so clones, with around 87% observed a single time. The sequenced sample consisted of naive CD4+ T cells from PBMCs. These receptors originate from an adult with COVID-19. CDR3s include the opening cysteine and the closing phenylalanine or tryptophan. Fields, in order: CDR3 DNA, CDR3 protein, D gene, CDR3 length, V gene, clone size, J gene. D genes are given only for firm matches. Size tells how often a clone was seen (once, few, many) or the class of an expanded clone, and some rows leave it out.

cdr3_nt: TGTGCCAGCAGCCGAGGGACGGAGGCTGCCGAGCAGTACTTC; cdr3_aa: CASSRGTEAAEQYF; d_call: NA; cdr3_length: 14; v_call: TRBV6-5; clone_size: NA; j_call: TRBJ2-7
cdr3_nt: TGTGCCAGCTCACCTGGGACAGGGGGCAGAGAGACCCAGTACTTC; cdr3_aa: CASSPGTGGRETQYF; d_call: TRBD1; cdr3_length: 15; v_call: TRBV18; clone_size: once; j_call: TRBJ2-5
cdr3_nt: TGTGCCAGCAGTTTGGGACAGGACTCCGAGCAGTACTTC; cdr3_aa: CASSLGQDSEQYF; d_call: TRBD1; cdr3_length: 13; v_call: TRBV12-3/TRBV12-4; clone_size: NA; j_call: TRBJ2-7
cdr3_nt: TGTGCCAGCAGCCGAACCCGGGGACAGGGTGATTCACCCCTCCACTTT; cdr3_aa: CASSRTRGQGDSPLHF; d_call: TRBD1; cdr3_length: 16; v_call: TRBV3-1/TRBV3-2; clone_size: NA; j_call: TRBJ1-6
cdr3_nt: TGCGCCAGCAGCCGAGACACAGCTACAGATACGCAGTATTTT; cdr3_aa: CASSRDTATDTQYF; d_call: NA; cdr3_length: 14; v_call: TRBV5-1; clone_size: NA; j_call: TRBJ2-3
cdr3_nt: TGCGCCAGCAGCCTATTGGTTTCAGCAGGGGTGGAGACCCAGTACTTC; cdr3_aa: CASSLLVSAGVETQYF; d_call: NA; cdr3_length: 16; v_call: TRBV5-1; clone_size: NA; j_call: TRBJ2-5
cdr3_nt: TGTGCCAGCAGATACCCCGGGGGGCCTTTTGGCTACACCTTC; cdr3_aa: CASRYPGGPFGYTF; d_call: NA; cdr3_length: 14; v_call: TRBV6-5; clone_size: NA; j_call: TRBJ1-2
cdr3_nt: TGTGCCAGCAGCCCCGACAGAACAACTAATGAAAAACTGTTTTTT; cdr3_aa: CASSPDRTTNEKLFF; d_call: NA; cdr3_length: 15; v_call: TRBV6-2/TRBV6-3; clone_size: NA; j_call: TRBJ1-4
cdr3_nt: TGCGCCAGCAGCCCGGGTAGGAGTTCCTACGAGCAGTACTTC; cdr3_aa: CASSPGRSSYEQYF; d_call: NA; cdr3_length: 14; v_call: TRBV5-1; clone_size: few; j_call: TRBJ2-7
cdr3_nt: TGTGCCAGCAGCTTGGCTGGACATTTCTACGAGCAGTACTTC; cdr3_aa: CASSLAGHFYEQYF; d_call: NA; cdr3_length: 14; v_call: TRBV5-8; clone_size: NA; j_call: TRBJ2-7
cdr3_nt: TGCGCCAGCAGCCATGGCGGTGAGGGGCCCTACGAGCAGTACTTC; cdr3_aa: CASSHGGEGPYEQYF; d_call: NA; cdr3_length: 15; v_call: TRBV4-3; clone_size: NA; j_call: TRBJ2-7
cdr3_nt: TGTGCCAGAAGCTTGGGACAGCAGAACACTGAAGCTTTCTTT; cdr3_aa: CARSLGQQNTEAFF; d_call: NA; cdr3_length: 14; v_call: TRBV5-3; clone_size: NA; j_call: TRBJ1-1
cdr3_nt: TGTGCCAGCAGCCAGCAGGAGATCACTGAAGCTTTCTTT; cdr3_aa: CASSQQEITEAFF; d_call: NA; cdr3_length: 13; v_call: TRBV7-9; clone_size: NA; j_call: TRBJ1-1
cdr3_nt: TGCAGCGTGGTGGGCCCTTCTGGGGCCAACGTCCTGACTTTC; cdr3_aa: CSVVGPSGANVLTF; d_call: NA; cdr3_length: 14; v_call: TRBV29-1; clone_size: NA; j_call: TRBJ2-6
cdr3_nt: TGTGCCAGCAGTTACGGTCAGGCTTATAATTCACCCCTCCACTTT; cdr3_aa: CASSYGQAYNSPLHF; d_call: NA; cdr3_length: 15; v_call: TRBV6-6; clone_size: NA; j_call: TRBJ1-6
cdr3_nt: TGCAGTGCAAGTTCCGGTGACGGCTATGGCTACACCTTC; cdr3_aa: CSASSGDGYGYTF; d_call: NA; cdr3_length: 13; v_call: TRBV20-1; clone_size: NA; j_call: TRBJ1-2
cdr3_nt: TGTGCCAGTATGGACGGCGCCGGCCCTGGAAACACCATATATTTT; cdr3_aa: CASMDGAGPGNTIYF; d_call: NA; cdr3_length: 15; v_call: TRBV19; clone_size: NA; j_call: TRBJ1-3
cdr3_nt: TGCGCCAGCGGCGGGACAGGGAGGGACACCGGGGAGCTGTTTTTT; cdr3_aa: CASGGTGRDTGELFF; d_call: TRBD1; cdr3_length: 15; v_call: TRBV5-1; clone_size: NA; j_call: TRBJ2-2
cdr3_nt: TGCGCCAGCAGAGTATATACTAGCGGGGGGGCGAGGTCTGGGGATACGCAGTATTTT; cdr3_aa: CASRVYTSGGARSGDTQYF; d_call: TRBD2; cdr3_length: 19; v_call: TRBV10-2; clone_size: NA; j_call: TRBJ2-3
cdr3_nt: TGTGCCACCAGTGATTCGGAGGCCAGCACTGAAGCTTTCTTT; cdr3_aa: CATSDSEASTEAFF; d_call: NA; cdr3_length: 14; v_call: TRBV24-1; clone_size: NA; j_call: TRBJ1-1
cdr3_nt: TGTGCCAGCAGCGCGACCAGGGCTAGCTCCTACAATGAGCAGTTCTTC; cdr3_aa: CASSATRASSYNEQFF; d_call: NA; cdr3_length: 16; v_call: TRBV9; clone_size: NA; j_call: TRBJ2-1
cdr3_nt: TGTGCCAGCAGCGACGGGGGTAACACTGAAGCTTTCTTT; cdr3_aa: CASSDGGNTEAFF; d_call: NA; cdr3_length: 13; v_call: TRBV6-2/TRBV6-3; clone_size: NA; j_call: TRBJ1-1
cdr3_nt: TGTGCCAGCAGCCAGCTTGAAGGCACTGAAGCTTTCTTT; cdr3_aa: CASSQLEGTEAFF; d_call: NA; cdr3_length: 13; v_call: TRBV3-1/TRBV3-2; clone_size: NA; j_call: TRBJ1-1
cdr3_nt: TGTGCCAGCAGTTTGGCGGGTCAGGGTTCCGGGGAGCTGTTTTTT; cdr3_aa: CASSLAGQGSGELFF; d_call: NA; cdr3_length: 15; v_call: TRBV27; clone_size: few; j_call: TRBJ2-2
cdr3_nt: TGTGCCAGCAGCTCTAGACAGTCCCACAATGAGCAGTTCTTC; cdr3_aa: CASSSRQSHNEQFF; d_call: NA; cdr3_length: 14; v_call: TRBV27; clone_size: NA; j_call: TRBJ2-1
cdr3_nt: TGTGCCAGCAGTGTCGGACTAGCGGGGGGCACAGATACGCAGTATTTT; cdr3_aa: CASSVGLAGGTDTQYF; d_call: TRBD2; cdr3_length: 16; v_call: TRBV27; clone_size: NA; j_call: TRBJ2-3
cdr3_nt: TGTGCCAGCAGTGAAGGCCAGGTCGACGCCGATACGCAGTATTTT; cdr3_aa: CASSEGQVDADTQYF; d_call: NA; cdr3_length: 15; v_call: TRBV6-4; clone_size: NA; j_call: TRBJ2-3
cdr3_nt: TGTGCCAGCAGCCAAGTCGCAGGGTCTCAGTATACGCAGTATTTT; cdr3_aa: CASSQVAGSQYTQYF; d_call: NA; cdr3_length: 15; v_call: TRBV3-1/TRBV3-2; clone_size: once; j_call: TRBJ2-3
cdr3_nt: TGTGCCAGCAGGTTGGTACCGGGGAATGAGCAGTTCTTC; cdr3_aa: CASRLVPGNEQFF; d_call: NA; cdr3_length: 13; v_call: TRBV11-3; clone_size: NA; j_call: TRBJ2-1
cdr3_nt: TGCGCCAGCAGTGAGCCAGGGAGTACCGGGGAGCTGTTTTTT; cdr3_aa: CASSEPGSTGELFF; d_call: NA; cdr3_length: 14; v_call: TRBV10-2; clone_size: NA; j_call: TRBJ2-2
cdr3_nt: TGTGCCTGGACCCCAGCCAGGGGAACCTCGGGGGAAAAACTGTTTTTT; cdr3_aa: CAWTPARGTSGEKLFF; d_call: NA; cdr3_length: 16; v_call: TRBV30; clone_size: NA; j_call: TRBJ1-4
cdr3_nt: TGTGCCAGCAGCGCCGAGGGGGGAAGGGGGGCTGGTGGCTACACCTTC; cdr3_aa: CASSAEGGRGAGGYTF; d_call: NA; cdr3_length: 16; v_call: TRBV9; clone_size: NA; j_call: TRBJ1-2
cdr3_nt: TGTGCCTGGGGGGCCGGGGCACTCGTGCAGTACTTC; cdr3_aa: CAWGAGALVQYF; d_call: NA; cdr3_length: 12; v_call: TRBV30; clone_size: once; j_call: TRBJ2-7
cdr3_nt: TGTGCCACCAGCAGAGATCAAAACAGGGTAAATCAGCCCCAGCATTTT; cdr3_aa: CATSRDQNRVNQPQHF; d_call: NA; cdr3_length: 16; v_call: TRBV15; clone_size: NA; j_call: TRBJ1-5
cdr3_nt: TGTGCCAGCAGCGTAGTTTCCCAGAACACTGAAGCTTTCTTT; cdr3_aa: CASSVVSQNTEAFF; d_call: NA; cdr3_length: 14; v_call: TRBV9; clone_size: NA; j_call: TRBJ1-1
cdr3_nt: TGTGCCAGCAGCGTACAATACGAGCAGTACTTC; cdr3_aa: CASSVQYEQYF; d_call: NA; cdr3_length: 11; v_call: TRBV11-3; clone_size: NA; j_call: TRBJ2-7
cdr3_nt: TGTGCCAGCTCACCACTCCTAGCGGGGGGGAGCTCCTACAATGAGCAGTTCTTC; cdr3_aa: CASSPLLAGGSSYNEQFF; d_call: TRBD2; cdr3_length: 18; v_call: TRBV18; clone_size: once; j_call: TRBJ2-1
cdr3_nt: TGCGCCAGCAGCCAAGAATGGTCTTCTGAAAAACTGTTTTTT; cdr3_aa: CASSQEWSSEKLFF; d_call: NA; cdr3_length: 14; v_call: TRBV4-1; clone_size: NA; j_call: TRBJ1-4
cdr3_nt: TGTGCCAGCAGCTTCCGGCGAGGGGCCACTAATGAAAAACTGTTTTTT; cdr3_aa: CASSFRRGATNEKLFF; d_call: NA; cdr3_length: 16; v_call: TRBV7-6; clone_size: NA; j_call: TRBJ1-4
cdr3_nt: TGTGCCAGCAGGATTCAACAAGCCGGAGGGACAGGAAATGAAAAACTGTTTTTT; cdr3_aa: CASRIQQAGGTGNEKLFF; d_call: NA; cdr3_length: 18; v_call: TRBV21-1; clone_size: NA; j_call: TRBJ1-4
cdr3_nt: TGTGCCAGCAGCTACCCCCGGGGCGGGGTGGAGACCCAGTACTTC; cdr3_aa: CASSYPRGGVETQYF; d_call: NA; cdr3_length: 15; v_call: TRBV7-2; clone_size: NA; j_call: TRBJ2-5
cdr3_nt: TGTGCCAGCAGCTTGGTCCCGGGACAGGGGACAAATGAGCAGTTCTTC; cdr3_aa: CASSLVPGQGTNEQFF; d_call: TRBD1; cdr3_length: 16; v_call: TRBV5-4; clone_size: NA; j_call: TRBJ2-1
cdr3_nt: TGTGCCAGCAGCGTAGCTTCCACGGACTACAATGAGCAGTTCTTC; cdr3_aa: CASSVASTDYNEQFF; d_call: NA; cdr3_length: 15; v_call: TRBV9; clone_size: NA; j_call: TRBJ2-1